The clone carrying this TCR beta chain showed up just a few times. Assay: immunoSEQ multiplex PCR; the TCRdb copy retains only in-frame clones and omits some. The sample carries about 230,000 clones, 65% to 90% recorded once. This sample was taken from a study of blood T cell repertoires in COVID-19. The clonotype comes from a woman aged 45-65 years with acute or convalescent COVID-19. The sequenced sample was peripheral blood.

CDR3 coding DNA: TGTGCCGGAACAGGGGGTCGATCACCCCTCCACTTT. Encoded protein: CAGTGGRSPLHF. V gene TRBV30 combines with J gene TRBJ1-6; 8 positions agree with TRBD1. The length of the CDR3 is 12 residues. J gave up 10 bases and V 8 bases, and 7 bases lay outside the gene matches. Germline V gene data show CDR1 as GTSNPN and CDR2 as SVGIG (reference sequence).